These 23 T cell receptor beta chains share one sample of origin, sequenced in a study of CD8 T cells in ankylosing spondylitis. TCRdb used MiXCR to reprocess the 5' RACE reads, holding one entry per CDR3 protein. The sample shows about 240,000 distinct CDR3 sequences, approximately 9% of them seen only once. The sequenced sample consisted of blood, either unsorted or a sorted T cell fraction (not recorded which). These receptor sequences come from a male donor with ankylosing spondylitis or in good health (not recorded which).

This clonotype is labeled as medium-sized. The chain combines TRBV20-1 with TRBJ2-7; D remains unclear. The CDR3 is 10 amino acids. V was cut by 6 bases and J by 5 bases, with 8 bases left in between. CDR1 and CDR2 (germline): DFQATT, SNEGSKA (reference sequence). CDR3 coding DNA: TGCAGTGCCGGGTCCCACGAGCAGTACTTC. Its translation: CSAGSHEQYF.

This clonotype was detected ten times or more. CDR3 amino acids: CASSRPSYEQYF. CDR3 coding DNA: TGTGCCAGCAGCCGGCCCTCCTACGAGCAGTACTTC. V is TRBV7-9 and J is TRBJ2-7, with D unclear. Trimming shortened V by 5 bases and J by 0 bases, and 5 bases separated the two germline ends. This CDR3 comprises 12 residues. Germline V CDR1 and CDR2: SEHNR, FQNEAQ (reference sequence).

V usage is TRBV23-1 and J usage is TRBJ1-6, with no clear D. TRBV23-1 is annotated as an ORF whose role is uncertain. With 4 bases removed from V and 2 bases from J, the gap between germline ends came to 9 bases. The CDR3 has 15 amino acids. The CDR3 DNA follows: TGCGCCAGCAGTCTCCCCGGGACCTATAATTCACCCCTCCACTTT. Encoded protein: CASSLPGTYNSPLHF.

This clonotype was counted at least ten times. The chain links TRBV7-2 to TRBJ2-1; D possibly uses TRBD1 or TRBD2 (5 bases each). This CDR3 comprises 13 residues. Trimming shortened V by 1 base and J by 6 bases, and 7 bases separated the two germline ends. CDR1 SGHTA and CDR2 FQGNSA come from the germline V gene. CDR3 loop: CASSLGGPNEQFF. CDR3 DNA: TGTGCCAGCAGCTTAGGGGGACCCAATGAGCAGTTCTTC.

This clonotype occurred many times. This sequence joins TRBV3-1 and TRBJ1-6; D unresolved. The CDR3 loop spans 15 amino acids. Germline CDR1 is LGHDT and CDR2 is YNNKEL (reference sequence). V was trimmed by 4 bases and J by 5 bases, leaving 12 bases between them. For the CDR3, the DNA is TGTGCCAGCAGCCGAGTGGCAGCCAATAATTCACCCCTCCACTTT. It encodes CASSRVAANNSPLHF.

The sample holds many counts of this clonotype. CDR3 region: CASSQDASGYNEQFF. The CDR3 region has the DNA TGCGCCAGCAGCCAAGATGCTAGCGGGTACAATGAGCAGTTCTTC. The chain employs TRBV4-3 and TRBJ2-1; 8 bases align to TRBD2. The V gene's germline CDR1 is LGHNA and CDR2 YSLEER. This CDR3 has 15 amino acids. V was pared by 0 bases and J by 4 bases, with 2 bases of the junction left unmatched.

This clonotype was detected only a few times. The chain uses TRBV30 and TRBJ1-1, with a tentative D call TRBD1 (6 bases). Germline V gives CDR1 GTSNPN, CDR2 SVGIG (reference sequence). The CDR3 contains 12 residues. Deletions cut 8 bases from V and 7 bases from J, with 17 bases between. CDR3 loop: CAKDRTAVEAFF. Here the CDR3 DNA reads TGTGCCAAAGATAGGACAGCGGTTGAAGCTTTCTTT.

The rearrangement joins TRBV30 to TRBJ2-1; D is unclear. With 5 bases removed from V and 0 bases from J, the gap between germline ends came to 8 bases. This CDR3 spans 13 amino acids. Germline lookup yields CDR1 GTSNPN and CDR2 SVGIG (reference sequence). In nucleotides, the CDR3 is TGTGCCTGGGGATATGGCTCCTACAATGAGCAGTTCTTC. It specifies CAWGYGSYNEQFF.

This clonotype was seen ten or more times. The chain joins TRBV6-5 to TRBJ2-5; D tentatively fits TRBD1 or TRBD2 (6 bases each). Germline V gene sequence: CDR1 MNHEY, CDR2 SVGAGI. V lost 2 bases and J 4 bases, leaving 11 bases between the germline ends. This CDR3 is 14 amino acids long. The DNA for the CDR3 is TGTGCCAGCAGTTACGTAGGGGGGCCAGAGACCCAGTACTTC. Translating gives CASSYVGGPETQYF.

This clonotype has at least ten counts. Written as DNA, the CDR3 is TGTGCCAGCAGCTTAGGCACGGGGCAGCAGTTCTTC. Translating gives CASSLGTGQQFF. The chain employs TRBV11-2 and TRBJ2-1; either TRBD1 or TRBD2 may fit D (5 bases each). This CDR3 has 12 amino acids. Per the germline V gene, CDR1 is SGHAT and CDR2 is FQNNGV. With 1 base removed from V and 11 bases from J, the gap between germline ends came to 9 bases.

This clonotype was seen repeatedly, ten times or more. The chain is built from TRBV20-1 and TRBJ2-7; no firm D call. From germline, CDR1 is DFQATT and CDR2 SNEGSKA (reference sequence). Trimming shortened V by 6 bases and J by 1 base, and 10 bases separated the two germline ends. The CDR3 contains 12 residues. The CDR3, as DNA: TGCAGTGCAATGGACCGATCCTACGAGCAGTACTTC. Protein: CSAMDRSYEQYF.

This clonotype was counted many times. The chain combines TRBV6-1 with TRBJ1-2; the D gene is possibly TRBD1 (5 bases). This CDR3 is 15 amino acids long. Germline CDR1 and CDR2: MNHNS and SASEGT. Trimming removed 0 bases from V and 3 bases from J, with 11 bases in between. This CDR3 reads CASSEAQGLHYGYTF. The CDR3 region has the DNA TGTGCCAGCAGTGAAGCGCAGGGCCTCCACTATGGCTACACCTTC.

In this sample, this clonotype turned up many times. The V and J genes are TRBV5-5 and TRBJ1-5, with D perhaps matching TRBD1 (6 bases). The germline V gene encodes CDR1 SGHKS and CDR2 YYEKEE (reference sequence). This CDR3 region has 17 residues. V was pared by 3 bases and J by 0 bases, with 16 bases between. The chain's CDR3 is CASSSLPGQTSNQPQHF. CDR3 nucleotides: TGTGCCAGCAGCTCCTTACCCGGACAGACTAGCAATCAGCCCCAGCATTTT.

The DNA for the CDR3 is TGCGCCAGCAGCTTGCGGGGGCCGACCTCTGGAAACACCATATATTTT. Protein: CASSLRGPTSGNTIYF. This chain links TRBV5-1 with TRBJ1-3, with D possibly TRBD1 on 6 matching bases. V was cut by 1 base and J by 0 bases, with 11 bases left in between. The germline V gene has CDR1 SGHRS and CDR2 YFSETQ. The CDR3 spans 16 residues.

This clonotype was found many times. The rearrangement links TRBV20-1 to TRBJ1-5; no definite D call. Germline CDR1 DFQATT, CDR2 SNEGSKA (reference sequence). V dropped 4 bases and J dropped 3 bases, with 10 bases sitting between them. This CDR3 spans 13 amino acids. CDR3 in DNA: TGCAGTGCTACCTCCGGGATCAATCAGCCCCAGCATTTT. Its translation: CSATSGINQPQHF.

The sample holds many counts of this clonotype. The chain is built from TRBV13 and TRBJ2-7; D is possibly TRBD1 (5 bases). The CDR3 loop spans 14 amino acids. V lost 2 bases to trimming and J lost 1 base, with 9 bases between them. The germline CDR1 and CDR2 sequences are PRHDT and FYEKMQ (reference sequence). The CDR3: CASSLQGASYEQYF. The CDR3 nucleotides are TGTGCCAGCAGCTTACAGGGCGCGTCCTACGAGCAGTACTTC.

This clonotype was seen a few times. The gene calls are TRBV29-1 and TRBJ2-1; TRBD2 aligns across 8 bases. The CDR3 loop spans 16 amino acids. J lost 7 bases, V lost 4 bases, and 15 bases had no gene match. Germline V gene lookup returns CDR1 SQVTM and CDR2 ANQGSEA. As DNA, the CDR3 is TGCAGCGTTGGACGGGGCCAGCGGGGGACCAAGAATGAGCAGTTCTTC. This gives the protein CSVGRGQRGTKNEQFF.

This clonotype was counted a few times. The rearrangement links TRBV30 to TRBJ2-1, with D unclear. CDR3 length: 13 residues. Germline V CDR1 and CDR2: GTSNPN, SVGIG (reference sequence). The germline V and J ends were trimmed by 0 bases and 2 bases, with 5 bases remaining between them. The CDR3 DNA is TGTGCCTGGAGTGTGGTGACCTACAATGAGCAGTTCTTC. Residues: CAWSVVTYNEQFF.

There are many counts of this clonotype. CDR3 DNA sequence: TGCAGTGCTACGGAGTGGGGTCGATACGAGCAGTACTTC. Translated: CSATEWGRYEQYF. The chain couples TRBV20-1 to TRBJ2-7; no clear D gene. The length of the CDR3 is 13 residues. V was trimmed by 4 bases and J by 4 bases, leaving 14 bases between them. Germline CDR1 is DFQATT and CDR2 is SNEGSKA (reference sequence).

This clonotype was counted a few times. The chain combines TRBV20-1 with TRBJ2-1, with 14 bases lining up with TRBD2. The V gene end was trimmed by 6 bases and the J gene end by 8 bases; junction bases not matched to a gene: 12. In germline, CDR1 is DFQATT, CDR2 SNEGSKA (reference sequence). The CDR3 spans 16 residues. CDR3 in amino acids: CSAPAGLAGGPHEQFF. As DNA, the CDR3 is TGCAGTGCCCCGGCCGGACTAGCGGGAGGCCCACATGAGCAGTTCTTC.

Only a few counts were recorded for this clonotype. This chain uses TRBV7-9 with TRBJ2-1; TRBD2 matches 7 bases. The ends lost 3 bases at V and 0 bases at J; junction bases unmatched: 2. The length of the CDR3 is 15 residues. Looked up from germline, CDR1 is SEHNR and CDR2 is FQNEAQ (reference sequence). CDR3 nucleotides: TGTGCCAGCAGCTTTAGCGGGCCCTCCTACAATGAGCAGTTCTTC. Protein product: CASSFSGPSYNEQFF. The complete variable domain, with remaining parts taken from reference TRBV7-9 and TRBJ2-1, reads DTGVSQNPRHKITKRGQNVTFRCDPISEHNRLYWYRQTLGQGPEFLTYFQNEAQLEKSRLLSDRFSAERPKGSFSTLEIQRTEQGDSAMYLCASSFSGPSYNEQFFGPGTRLTVL.

This clonotype was picked up many times. V usage is TRBV7-9 and J usage is TRBJ1-2, with 8 bases aligning to TRBD1. Germline CDR1 is SEHNR and CDR2 is FQNEAQ (reference sequence). Unmatched junction bases numbered 1, after V lost 3 bases and J lost 4 bases. This CDR3 spans 13 amino acids. The CDR3 coding sequence is TGTGCCAGCAGCTTGGACAGGGTCTATGGCTACACCTTC. Protein sequence: CASSLDRVYGYTF. Full variable domain (missing parts from reference TRBV7-9 and TRBJ1-2): DTGVSQNPRHKITKRGQNVTFRCDPISEHNRLYWYRQTLGQGPEFLTYFQNEAQLEKSRLLSDRFSAERPKGSFSTLEIQRTEQGDSAMYLCASSLDRVYGYTFGSGTRLTVV.

Ten or more counts support this clonotype. The chain is built from TRBV18 and TRBJ2-2; D uncertain. The germline V gene has CDR1 KGHSH and CDR2 LQKENI. The CDR3 spans 16 residues. Between the trimmed V and J ends, which lost 0 bases and 4 bases, there was a span of 12 bases. DNA of the CDR3: TGTGCCAGCTCACCACCATCGGGTTACCGCACCGGGGAGCTGTTTTTT. Protein sequence: CASSPPSGYRTGELFF. The entire variable domain, with the rest obtained from reference TRBV18 and TRBJ2-2, is as follows: NAGVMQNPRHLVRRRGQEARLRCSPMKGHSHVYWYRQLPEEGLKFMVYLQKENIIDESGMPKERFSAEFPKEGPSILRIQQVVRGDSAAYFCASSPPSGYRTGELFFGEGSRLTVL.